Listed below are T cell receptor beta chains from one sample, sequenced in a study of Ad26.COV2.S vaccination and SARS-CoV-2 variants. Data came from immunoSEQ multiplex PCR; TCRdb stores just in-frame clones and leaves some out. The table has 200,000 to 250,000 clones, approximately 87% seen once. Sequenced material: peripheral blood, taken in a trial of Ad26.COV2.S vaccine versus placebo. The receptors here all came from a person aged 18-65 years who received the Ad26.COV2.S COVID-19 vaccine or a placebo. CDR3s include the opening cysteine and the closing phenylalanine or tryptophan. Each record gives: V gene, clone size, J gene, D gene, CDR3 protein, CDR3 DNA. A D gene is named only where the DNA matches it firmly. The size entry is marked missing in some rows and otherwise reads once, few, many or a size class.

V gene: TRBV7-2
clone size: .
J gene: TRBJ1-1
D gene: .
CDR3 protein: CASSFPRGRPNTEAFF
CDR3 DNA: TGTGCCAGCAGCTTCCCCCGAGGACGGCCGAACACTGAAGCTTTCTTT

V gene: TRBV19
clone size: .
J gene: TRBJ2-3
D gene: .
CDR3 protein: CASSMVTDTQYF
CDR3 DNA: TGTGCCAGTAGTATGGTGACAGATACGCAGTATTTT

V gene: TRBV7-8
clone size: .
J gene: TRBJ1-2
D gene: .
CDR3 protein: CASSAIRQSYGYTF
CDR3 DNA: TGTGCCAGCAGCGCTATCAGACAGAGCTATGGCTACACCTTC

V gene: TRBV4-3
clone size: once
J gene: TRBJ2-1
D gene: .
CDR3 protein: CASSPSSSYNEQFF
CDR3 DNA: TGCGCCAGCAGCCCATCTAGCTCCTACAATGAGCAGTTCTTC

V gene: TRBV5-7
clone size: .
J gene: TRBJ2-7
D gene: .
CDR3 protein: CASSLVDDRTYEQYF
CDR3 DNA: TGTGCCAGCAGCTTGGTGGATGACAGGACCTACGAGCAGTACTTC

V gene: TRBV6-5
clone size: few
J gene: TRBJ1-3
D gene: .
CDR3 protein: CASQVADSGNTIYF
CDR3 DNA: TGTGCCTCCCAGGTCGCCGACTCTGGAAACACCATATATTTT

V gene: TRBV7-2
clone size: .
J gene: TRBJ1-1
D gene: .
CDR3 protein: CASSLAGGAGMNTEAFF
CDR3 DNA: TGTGCCAGCAGCTTAGCAGGAGGGGCTGGCATGAACACTGAAGCTTTCTTT

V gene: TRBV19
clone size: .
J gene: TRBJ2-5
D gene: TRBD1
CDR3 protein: CASSRDSLPETQYF
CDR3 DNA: TGTGCCAGTAGCCGGGACAGCCTACCAGAGACCCAGTACTTC

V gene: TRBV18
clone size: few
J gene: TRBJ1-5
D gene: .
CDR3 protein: CASSPQTGPLGNQPQHF
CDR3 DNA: TGTGCCAGCTCACCACAGACAGGTCCCCTGGGGAATCAGCCCCAGCATTTT

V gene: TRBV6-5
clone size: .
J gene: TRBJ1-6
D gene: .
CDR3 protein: CASSRRPAGDSPLHF
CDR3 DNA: TGTGCCAGCAGTCGCCGACCTGCCGGGGATTCACCCCTCCACTTT

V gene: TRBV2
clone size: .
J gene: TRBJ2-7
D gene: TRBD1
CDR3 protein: CASRAGGSYEQYF
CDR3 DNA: TGTGCCAGCCGCGCAGGGGGTAGTTACGAGCAGTACTTC

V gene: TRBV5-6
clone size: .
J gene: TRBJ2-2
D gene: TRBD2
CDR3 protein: CASSRPQLAGSTGELFF
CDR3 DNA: TGTGCCAGCAGCCGCCCACAACTAGCGGGGAGCACCGGGGAGCTGTTTTTT

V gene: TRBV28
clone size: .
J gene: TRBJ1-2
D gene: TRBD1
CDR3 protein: CAGSLRDRVRNGYTF
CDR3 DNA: TGTGCTGGCAGTTTACGGGACAGGGTTCGGAATGGCTACACCTTC

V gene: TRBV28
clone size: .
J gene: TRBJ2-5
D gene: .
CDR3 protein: CASSFRGETQYF
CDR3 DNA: TGTGCCAGCAGTTTCAGGGGAGAGACCCAGTACTTC

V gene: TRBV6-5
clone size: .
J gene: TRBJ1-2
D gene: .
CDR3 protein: CASSTAFGGMNGYTF
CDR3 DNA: TGTGCCAGCAGTACCGCGTTCGGGGGCATGAATGGCTACACCTTC

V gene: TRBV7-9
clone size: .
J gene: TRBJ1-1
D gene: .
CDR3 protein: CASSLTGPRGDTEAFF
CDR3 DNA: TGTGCCAGCAGCTTAACAGGCCCAAGGGGTGACACTGAAGCTTTCTTT

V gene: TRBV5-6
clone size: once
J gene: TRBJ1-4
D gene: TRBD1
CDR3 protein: CASSLGDRDKKLFF
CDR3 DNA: TGTGCCAGCAGCTTGGGGGACAGGGATAAAAAACTGTTTTTT

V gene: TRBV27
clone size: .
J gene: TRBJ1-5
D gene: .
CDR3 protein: CASSSAWGARNQPQHF
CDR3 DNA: TGTGCCAGCAGTTCCGCCTGGGGGGCCAGGAATCAGCCCCAGCATTTT

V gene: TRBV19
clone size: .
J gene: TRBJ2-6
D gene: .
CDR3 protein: CASSGTGRGASGANVLTF
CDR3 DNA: TGTGCCAGTAGTGGAACAGGGAGAGGGGCCTCTGGGGCCAACGTCCTGACTTTC

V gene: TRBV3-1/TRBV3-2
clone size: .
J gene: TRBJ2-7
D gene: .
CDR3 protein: CASSHGSTYEQYF
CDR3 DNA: TGTGCCAGCAGCCACGGGAGTACCTACGAGCAGTACTTC

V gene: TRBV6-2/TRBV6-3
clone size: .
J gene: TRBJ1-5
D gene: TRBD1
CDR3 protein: CASSFTGTVSGPQHF
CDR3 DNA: TGTGCCAGCAGTTTTACCGGGACAGTCTCGGGGCCCCAGCATTTT

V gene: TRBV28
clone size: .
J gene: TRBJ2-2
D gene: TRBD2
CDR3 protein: CASSFGISGGSTGELFF
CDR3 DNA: TGTGCCAGCAGTTTCGGAATTAGCGGGGGATCCACCGGGGAGCTGTTTTTT

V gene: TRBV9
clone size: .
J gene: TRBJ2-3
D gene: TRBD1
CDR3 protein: CASSPRQGVPDTQYF
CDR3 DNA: TGTGCCAGCAGCCCCCGACAGGGGGTCCCAGATACGCAGTATTTT

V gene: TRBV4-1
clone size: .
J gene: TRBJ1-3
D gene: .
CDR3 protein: CASSQPIRTVSGNTIYF
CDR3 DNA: TGCGCCAGCAGCCAACCAATTAGGACAGTCTCTGGAAACACCATATATTTT

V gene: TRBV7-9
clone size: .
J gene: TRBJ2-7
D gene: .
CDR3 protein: CASSLEAYSYEQYF
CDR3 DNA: TGTGCCAGCAGCTTAGAGGCTTACTCCTACGAGCAGTACTTC

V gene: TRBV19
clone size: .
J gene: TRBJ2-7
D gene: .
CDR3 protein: CASSISLGNSYEQYF
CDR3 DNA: TGTGCCAGTAGTATCTCGTTGGGGAACTCCTACGAGCAGTACTTC

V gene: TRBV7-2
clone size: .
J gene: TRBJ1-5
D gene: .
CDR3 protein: CASSLGTPYSNQPQHF
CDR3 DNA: TGTGCCAGCAGCTTAGGAACACCTTATAGCAATCAGCCCCAGCATTTT

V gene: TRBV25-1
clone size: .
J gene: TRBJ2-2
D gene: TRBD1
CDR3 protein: CASSVQGAGGELFF
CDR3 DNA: TGTGCCAGCAGTGTCCAGGGGGCCGGCGGGGAGCTGTTTTTT

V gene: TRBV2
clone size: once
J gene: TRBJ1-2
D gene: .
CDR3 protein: CASSGAGDWGYTF
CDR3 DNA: TGTGCCAGCAGTGGGGCAGGCGATTGGGGCTACACCTTC

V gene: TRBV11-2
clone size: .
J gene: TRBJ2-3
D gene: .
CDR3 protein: CASSSGTSGYAQYF
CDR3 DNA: TGTGCCAGCAGCTCCGGGACTTCGGGTTATGCGCAGTATTTT

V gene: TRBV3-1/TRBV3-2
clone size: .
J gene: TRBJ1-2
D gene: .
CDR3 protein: CASSPPPGGYTF
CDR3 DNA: TGTGCCAGCAGCCCCCCCCCTGGTGGCTACACCTTC

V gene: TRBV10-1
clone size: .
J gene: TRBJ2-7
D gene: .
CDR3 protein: CASSRDISYEQYF
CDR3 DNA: TGCGCCAGCAGCCGGGACATCTCCTACGAGCAGTACTTC

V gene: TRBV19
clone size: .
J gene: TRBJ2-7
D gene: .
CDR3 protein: CASSIFSSNVHEQYF
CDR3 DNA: TGTGCCAGTAGTATATTTTCTAGCAACGTCCACGAGCAGTACTTC

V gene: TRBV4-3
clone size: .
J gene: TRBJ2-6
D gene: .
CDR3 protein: CASSQVRTATGANVLTF
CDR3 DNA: TGCGCCAGCAGCCAAGTCAGGACAGCAACTGGGGCCAACGTCCTGACTTTC

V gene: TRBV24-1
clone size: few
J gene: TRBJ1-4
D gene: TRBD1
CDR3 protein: CATSDHPGAGGEKLFF
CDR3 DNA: TGTGCCACCAGTGACCATCCCGGGGCAGGGGGTGAAAAACTGTTTTTT

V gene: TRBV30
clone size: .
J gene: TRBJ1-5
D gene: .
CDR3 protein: CAWSDTNRQRLNQPQHF
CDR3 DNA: TGTGCCTGGAGTGACACAAACCGACAGCGCCTCAATCAGCCCCAGCATTTT

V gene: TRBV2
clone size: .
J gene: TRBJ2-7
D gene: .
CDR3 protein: CASRGAGYEQYF
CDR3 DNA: TGTGCCAGCAGAGGAGCAGGCTACGAGCAGTACTTC

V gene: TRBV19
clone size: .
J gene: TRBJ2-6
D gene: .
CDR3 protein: CATRTRGNSGANVLTF
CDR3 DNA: TGTGCTACCAGGACCCGTGGTAACTCTGGGGCCAACGTCCTGACTTTC

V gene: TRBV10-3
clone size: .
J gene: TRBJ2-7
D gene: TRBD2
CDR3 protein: CAISEPRLAGGHEQYF
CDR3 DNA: TGTGCCATCAGTGAGCCCCGACTAGCGGGAGGGCATGAGCAGTACTTC

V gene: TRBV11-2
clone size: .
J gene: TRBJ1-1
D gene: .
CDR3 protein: CASSLDGPGRFTEAFF
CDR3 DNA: TGTGCCAGCAGCTTAGATGGGCCGGGGCGGTTTACTGAAGCTTTCTTT